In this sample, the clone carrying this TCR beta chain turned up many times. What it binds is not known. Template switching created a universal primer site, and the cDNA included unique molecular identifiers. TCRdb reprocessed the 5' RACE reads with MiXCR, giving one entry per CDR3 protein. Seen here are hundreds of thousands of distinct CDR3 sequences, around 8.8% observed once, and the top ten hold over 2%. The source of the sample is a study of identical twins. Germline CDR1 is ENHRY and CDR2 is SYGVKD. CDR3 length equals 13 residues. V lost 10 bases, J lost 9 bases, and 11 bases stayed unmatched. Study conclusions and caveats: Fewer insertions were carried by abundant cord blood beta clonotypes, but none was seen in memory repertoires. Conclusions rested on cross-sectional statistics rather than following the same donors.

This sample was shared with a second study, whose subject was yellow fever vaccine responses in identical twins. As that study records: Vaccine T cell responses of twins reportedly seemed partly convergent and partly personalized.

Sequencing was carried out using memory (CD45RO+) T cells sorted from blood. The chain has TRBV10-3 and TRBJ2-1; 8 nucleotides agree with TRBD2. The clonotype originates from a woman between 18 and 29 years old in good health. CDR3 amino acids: CATQWPAGVEQFF. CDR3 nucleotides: TGTGCCACCCAGTGGCCAGCGGGGGTTGAGCAGTTCTTC.